Below, one TCR beta chain is given with its context. Its antigen is as yet unknown. The length of the CDR3 is 14 residues. Deletions cut 2 bases from V and 3 bases from J, with 10 bases between. Per the germline V gene, CDR1 is LNHDA and CDR2 is SQIVND (reference sequence). The data stem from a study of T cell responses to AZD1222 COVID-19 vaccine. In the study overall: The analysis combined second doses at about 4 or about 12 weeks.

Findings and caveats of the study: Among vaccine-associated CD4 TCRs, coverage spanned spike, with dominance at 160-218 and 743-854.

Using immunoSEQ multiplex PCR, the repertoire was profiled, and TCRdb retains in-frame clones only, with some absent. The top ten hold approximately 3% of the sample, which has some 140,000 clones, more than 85% seen once. This specimen was peripheral blood, taken on day 0 of AZD1222 vaccination. The chain combines TRBV19 with TRBJ1-1; a weak D match, TRBD1 (5 bases). The receptor comes from an adult in good health. The CDR3 region is CASSIQETDTEAFF. CDR3 coding DNA: TGTGCCAGTAGTATACAGGAGACAGACACTGAAGCTTTCTTT. Using reference TRBV19 and TRBJ1-1 for the parts outside the CDR3, the full variable domain is DGGITQSPKYLFRKEGQNVTLSCEQNLNHDAMYWYRQDPGQGLRLIYYSQIVNDFQKGDIAEGYSVSREKKESFPLTVTSAQKNPTAFYLCASSIQETDTEAFFGQGTRLTVV.